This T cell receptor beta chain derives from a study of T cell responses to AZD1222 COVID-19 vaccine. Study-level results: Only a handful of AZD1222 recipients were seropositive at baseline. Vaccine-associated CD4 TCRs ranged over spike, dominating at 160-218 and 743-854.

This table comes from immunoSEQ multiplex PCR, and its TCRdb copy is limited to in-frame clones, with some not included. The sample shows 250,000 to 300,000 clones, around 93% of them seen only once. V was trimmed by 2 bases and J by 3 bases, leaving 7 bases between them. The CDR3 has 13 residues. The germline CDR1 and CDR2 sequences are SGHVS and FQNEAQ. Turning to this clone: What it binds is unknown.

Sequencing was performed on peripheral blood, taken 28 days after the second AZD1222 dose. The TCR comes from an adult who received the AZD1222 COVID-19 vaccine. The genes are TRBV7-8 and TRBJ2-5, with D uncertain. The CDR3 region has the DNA TGTGCCAGCAGCTTATCCTGGAAAGAGACCCAGTACTTC. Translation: CASSLSWKETQYF.